Only one count was recorded for the clone carrying this T cell receptor beta chain. The assay was immunoSEQ multiplex PCR, and TCRdb's table has in-frame clones only and misses some. Here the sample spans 55,000 to 80,000 clones, approximately 87% being singletons. This sample was included in a study of T cell changes during pregnancy in multiple sclerosis. The clonotype was recovered from a female donor in good health, enrolled as a control in a pregnancy study. This material consisted of peripheral blood, taken after pregnancy.

The CDR3 sequence: CASSIGRGDEQFF. DNA for the CDR3: TGTGCCAGTAGTATAGGCAGGGGCGATGAGCAGTTCTTC. The V gene is TRBV19, the J gene TRBJ2-1; possible D gene TRBD1, 6 bases. V lost 1 base, J lost 8 bases, and 9 bases lay in between. The CDR3 contains 13 residues. From germline, CDR1 is LNHDA and CDR2 SQIVND (reference sequence).